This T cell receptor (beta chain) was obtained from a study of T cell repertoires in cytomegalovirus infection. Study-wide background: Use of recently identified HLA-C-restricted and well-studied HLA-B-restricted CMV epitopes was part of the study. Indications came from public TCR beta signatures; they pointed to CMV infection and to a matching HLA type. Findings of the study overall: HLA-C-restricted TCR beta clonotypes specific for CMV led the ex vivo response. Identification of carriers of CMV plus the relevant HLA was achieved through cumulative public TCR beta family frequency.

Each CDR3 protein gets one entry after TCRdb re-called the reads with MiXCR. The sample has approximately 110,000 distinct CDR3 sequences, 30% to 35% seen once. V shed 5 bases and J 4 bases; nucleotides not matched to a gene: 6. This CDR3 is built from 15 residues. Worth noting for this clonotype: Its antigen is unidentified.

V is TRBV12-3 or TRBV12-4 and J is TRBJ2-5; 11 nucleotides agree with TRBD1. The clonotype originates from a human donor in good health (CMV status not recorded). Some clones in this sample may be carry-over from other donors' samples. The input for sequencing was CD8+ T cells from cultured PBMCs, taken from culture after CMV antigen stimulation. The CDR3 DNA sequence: TGTGCCAGCAGTCCGTCGGACAGGGGGCTAGAGACCCAGTACTTC. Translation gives CASSPSDRGLETQYF.